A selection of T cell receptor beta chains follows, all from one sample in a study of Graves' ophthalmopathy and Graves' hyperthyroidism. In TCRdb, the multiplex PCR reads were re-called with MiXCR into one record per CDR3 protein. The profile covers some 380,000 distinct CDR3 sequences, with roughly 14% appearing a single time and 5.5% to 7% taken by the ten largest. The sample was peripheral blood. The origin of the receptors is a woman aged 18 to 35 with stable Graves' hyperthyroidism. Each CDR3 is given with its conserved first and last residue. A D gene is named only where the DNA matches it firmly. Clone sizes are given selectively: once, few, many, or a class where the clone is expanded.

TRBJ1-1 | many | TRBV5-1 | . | TGCGCCAGCAGCGTGGCAGCTAACACTGAAGCTTTCTTT | CASSVAANTEAFF
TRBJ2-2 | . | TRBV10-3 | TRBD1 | TGTGCCACCTGGGGAGACAGGGCTGACACCGGGGAGCTGTTTTTT | CATWGDRADTGELFF
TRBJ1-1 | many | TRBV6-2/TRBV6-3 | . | TGTGCCAGCAGTCCACGACGGAACACTGAAGCTTTCTTT | CASSPRRNTEAFF
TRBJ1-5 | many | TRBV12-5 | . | TGTGCTAGTGGTTCAGGACAGAGAAATCAGCCCCAGCATTTT | CASGSGQRNQPQHF
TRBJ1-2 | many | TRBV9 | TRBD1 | TGTGCCAGCAGCGTAGGGAAGGGGGACAGCTATGGCTACACCTTC | CASSVGKGDSYGYTF
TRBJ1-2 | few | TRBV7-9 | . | TGTGCCAGCAGTTCCCAACCTCTACCATATGGCTACACCTTC | CASSSQPLPYGYTF
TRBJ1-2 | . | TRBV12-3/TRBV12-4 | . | TGTGCCAGCAGTTCCAGCATCTATGGCTACACCTTC | CASSSSIYGYTF
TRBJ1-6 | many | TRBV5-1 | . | TGCGCCAGCAGCTGGGAAGGGAGGAGTAATTCACCCCTCCACTTT | CASSWEGRSNSPLHF
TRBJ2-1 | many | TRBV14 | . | TGTGCCAGCAGCCACACAGGTTACAATGAGCAGTTCTTC | CASSHTGYNEQFF
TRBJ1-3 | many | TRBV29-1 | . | TGCAGCGTTCGCAGCGCCGCTGGAAACACCATATATTTT | CSVRSAAGNTIYF
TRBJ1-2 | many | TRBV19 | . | TGTGCCAGTATGGACGGAGGGAACCGAAGGGGCGGCTACACCTTC | CASMDGGNRRGGYTF
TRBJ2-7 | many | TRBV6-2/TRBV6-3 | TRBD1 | TGTGCCAGCAGTTACTCGATCGGACAGGGCTACGAGCAGTACTTC | CASSYSIGQGYEQYF
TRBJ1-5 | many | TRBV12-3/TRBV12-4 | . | TGTGCCAGCAGGCACGAAGACAGGCTACTCGGTCAGCCCCAGCATTTT | CASRHEDRLLGQPQHF
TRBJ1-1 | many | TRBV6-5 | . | TGTGCCAGCAGTTACTCGATAGTGACGCTGAGAGAGGTAGCTTTCTTT | CASSYSIVTLREVAFF
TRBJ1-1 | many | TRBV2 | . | TGTGCCAGCAGTGTATTGGTAGCTGAAGCTTTCTTT | CASSVLVAEAFF
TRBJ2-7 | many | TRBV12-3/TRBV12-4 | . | TGTGCCAGCAGTAGGACCCAGGCGGGATCCTACGAGCAGTACTTC | CASSRTQAGSYEQYF
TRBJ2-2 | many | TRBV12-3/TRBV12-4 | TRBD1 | TGTGCCAGCAGCCTTGGGAGGGACAGGGTGCCCGGGGAGCTGTTTTTT | CASSLGRDRVPGELFF
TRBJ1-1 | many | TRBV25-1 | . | TGTGCCAGTGCCTGGGGGGCGAGCACTGAAGCTTTCTTT | CASAWGASTEAFF
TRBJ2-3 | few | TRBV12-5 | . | TGTGCTAGTGGTTTGCAGCTTGCAGATACGCAGTATTTT | CASGLQLADTQYF
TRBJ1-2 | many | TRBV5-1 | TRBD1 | TGCGCCAGCAGCTTGACCCTCTTCCCCGCGACAGGGGTTTATGGCTACACCTTC | CASSLTLFPATGVYGYTF
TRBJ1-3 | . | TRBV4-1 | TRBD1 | TGCGCCAGCAGCCATGCTACAGGGGTCTCTGGAAACACCATATATTTT | CASSHATGVSGNTIYF
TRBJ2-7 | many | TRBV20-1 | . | TGCAGTGCCCGCCCCAGGGACACCCGAAACCCCTCCTACGAGCAGTACTTC | CSARPRDTRNPSYEQYF
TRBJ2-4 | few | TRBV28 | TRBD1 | TGTGCCAGCAGCCGAACGCCGGACAGGGTCAAAAACATTCAGTACTTC | CASSRTPDRVKNIQYF
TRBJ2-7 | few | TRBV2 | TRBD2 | TGTGCCAGCAGACCAGTCGGGGGGGCCGGCTACGAGCAGTACTTC | CASRPVGGAGYEQYF
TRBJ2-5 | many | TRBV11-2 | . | TGTGCCAGCAGCTTAGTGGGGGGGGCCCAAGAGACCCAGTACTTC | CASSLVGGAQETQYF
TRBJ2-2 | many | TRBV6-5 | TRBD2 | TGTGCCAGCAGTTACTGGACTAGCGGGGTCACCGGGGAGCTGTTTTTT | CASSYWTSGVTGELFF
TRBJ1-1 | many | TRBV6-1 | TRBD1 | TGTGCCAGCAGACCGGACAGGGACCGCGGGGAGGCTTTCTTT | CASRPDRDRGEAFF
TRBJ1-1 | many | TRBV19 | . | TGTGCCAGTAGTAATGAGCAGAACACTGAAGCTTTCTTT | CASSNEQNTEAFF
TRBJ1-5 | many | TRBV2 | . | TGTGCCAGCAACGAACAAGGGGGGAATCAGCCCCAGCATTTT | CASNEQGGNQPQHF
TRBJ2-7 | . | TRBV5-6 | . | TGTGCCAGCAGCCCTGGATCCCCCGGAACTACCTACGAGCAGTACTTC | CASSPGSPGTTYEQYF
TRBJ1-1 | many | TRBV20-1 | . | TGCAGTGCTAGGAAAAGACAACGGAACACTGAAGCTTTCTTT | CSARKRQRNTEAFF
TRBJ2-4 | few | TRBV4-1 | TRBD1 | TGCGCCAGCAGCCAAGATCGGGACAGCAAAAACATTCAGTACTTC | CASSQDRDSKNIQYF
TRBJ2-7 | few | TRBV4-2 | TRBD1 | TGTGCCAGCAGCCAGGGGGACAGGGGACCCTACGAGCAGTACTTC | CASSQGDRGPYEQYF
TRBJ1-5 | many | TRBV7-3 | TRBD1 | TGTGCCAGCAGCCCTGGGACAGGGGGGAATCAGCCCCAGCATTTT | CASSPGTGGNQPQHF
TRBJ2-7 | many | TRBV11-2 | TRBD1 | TGTGCCAGCAGCTCGTCCCGTCCGGGACAGAGAAACGAGCAGTACTTC | CASSSSRPGQRNEQYF
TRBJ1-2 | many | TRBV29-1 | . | TGCAGCGTTCCGGACATCTATCCCGACTACACCTTC | CSVPDIYPDYTF
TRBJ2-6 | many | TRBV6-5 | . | TGTGCCAGCGGTTCTGGGGCCAACGTCCTGACTTTC | CASGSGANVLTF
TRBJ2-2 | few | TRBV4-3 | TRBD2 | TGCGCCAGCAGCCCGCCCCCTAGCGCGGGGGGCACCGGGGAGCTGTTTTTT | CASSPPPSAGGTGELFF
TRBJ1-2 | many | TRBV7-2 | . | TGTGCCAGCAGCTTAACGACGGAAAATTACTATGGCTACACCTTC | CASSLTTENYYGYTF
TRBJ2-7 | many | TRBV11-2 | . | TGTGCCAGCAAAGTGGGTAGCTGGTACGAGCAGTACTTC | CASKVGSWYEQYF
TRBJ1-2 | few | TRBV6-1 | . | TGTGCCAGCAGTGAAGCGATGACCGTCCCACCTAACTATGGCTACACCTTC | CASSEAMTVPPNYGYTF
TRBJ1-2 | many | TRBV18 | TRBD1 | TGTGCCAGCTCCCACTCTAGACAGGGAAACGGCTACACCTTC | CASSHSRQGNGYTF
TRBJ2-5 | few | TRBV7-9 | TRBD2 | TGTGCCAGCAGCATTGCTCTAGCGGGAGGCGAGACCCAGTACTTC | CASSIALAGGETQYF
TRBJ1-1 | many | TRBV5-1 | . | TGCGCCAGCAGCTCAAGGCCCCACGATGGCGGCACTGAAGCTTTCTTT | CASSSRPHDGGTEAFF
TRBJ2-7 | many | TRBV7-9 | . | TGTGCCAGCAGCTTAGAGGGCGGAACCTACGAGCAGTACTTC | CASSLEGGTYEQYF
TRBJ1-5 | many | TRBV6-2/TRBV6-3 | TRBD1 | TGTGCCAGCAGTCGGGCCCCCCCTGGGACAGGGAGTCAGCCCCAGCATTTT | CASSRAPPGTGSQPQHF
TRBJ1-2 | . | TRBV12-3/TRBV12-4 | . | TGTGCCAGCAGTTTTGACACTGGCTACACCTTC | CASSFDTGYTF
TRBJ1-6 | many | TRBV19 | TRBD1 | TGTGCCAGTAGTACTACAGGGGGTAATTCACCCCTCCACTTT | CASSTTGGNSPLHF
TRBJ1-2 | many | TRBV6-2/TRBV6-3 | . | TGTGCCAGCAGTTACTCGATCGCACCGAACTATGGCTACACCTTC | CASSYSIAPNYGYTF
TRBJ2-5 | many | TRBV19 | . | TGTGCCAGTAGTACCACCTCCCCTCGACTGGGCCTATTGTGGGAGACCCAGTACTTC | CASSTTSPRLGLLWETQYF
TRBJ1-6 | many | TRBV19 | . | TGTGCCAGTAGCTCCCGGGACGCAAGCTCCTATAATTCACCCCTCCACTTT | CASSSRDASSYNSPLHF